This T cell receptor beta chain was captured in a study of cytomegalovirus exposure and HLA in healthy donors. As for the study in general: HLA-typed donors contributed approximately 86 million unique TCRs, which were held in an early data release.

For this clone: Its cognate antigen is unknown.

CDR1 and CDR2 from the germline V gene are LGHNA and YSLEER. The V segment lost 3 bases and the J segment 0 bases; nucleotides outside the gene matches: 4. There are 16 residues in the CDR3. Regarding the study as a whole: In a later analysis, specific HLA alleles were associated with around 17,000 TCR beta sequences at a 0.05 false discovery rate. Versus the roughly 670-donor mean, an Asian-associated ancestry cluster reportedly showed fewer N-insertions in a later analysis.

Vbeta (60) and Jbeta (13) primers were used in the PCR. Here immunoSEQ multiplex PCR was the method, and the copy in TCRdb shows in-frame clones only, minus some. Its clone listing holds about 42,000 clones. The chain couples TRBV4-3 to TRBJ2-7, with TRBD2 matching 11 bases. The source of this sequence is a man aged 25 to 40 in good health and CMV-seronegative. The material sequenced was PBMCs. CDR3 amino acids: CASSHGTSGSSYEQYF. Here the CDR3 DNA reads TGCGCCAGCAGCCATGGGACTAGCGGAAGCTCCTACGAGCAGTACTTC.